This TCR beta chain was identified in a study of CD8 T cells in ankylosing spondylitis. Broader study findings: According to the report, clones linked to the disease were significantly enriched in matched synovial fluid samples taken from ankylosing spondylitis patients. A TCR beta motif of about eight highly homologous variants seemed to mark ankylosing spondylitis blood.

This CDR3 is 12 amino acids long. The V gene lost 5 bases and the J gene lost 4 bases, with 11 bases spanning the gap. Germline lookup yields CDR1 DFQATT and CDR2 SNEGSKA (reference sequence). Remarks on this clonotype: Its target is unknown.

TCR beta libraries were made by quantitative 5'-RACE with molecular barcodes. TCRdb used MiXCR to reprocess the 5' RACE reads, holding one entry per CDR3 protein. The repertoire holds a few hundred thousand distinct CDR3 sequences, around 7.6% seen once, with 14% to 15% in the top ten. J is TRBJ1-2 and V is TRBV20-1, with D unclear. Sequencing input: blood, either unsorted or a sorted T cell fraction (not recorded which). The TCR originated in a male donor with ankylosing spondylitis. CDR3 region: CSAPARSYGYTF. Written as DNA, the CDR3 is TGCAGTGCTCCCGCCAGGTCCTATGGCTACACCTTC.